Shown below are 4 T cell receptor beta chains from a single sample sequenced in a study of blood T cell repertoires in COVID-19. Assay used: immunoSEQ multiplex PCR; TCRdb lists only in-frame clones, some missing. Of tens of thousands of clones listed, 80% to 90% are singletons. What was sequenced was peripheral blood. These receptor sequences come from a man older than 75 with acute or convalescent COVID-19.

The gene calls are TRBV11-2 and TRBJ2-1; 11 nucleotides agree with TRBD2. V lost 5 bases, J lost 6 bases, and 6 bases stayed unmatched. Germline CDR1 is SGHAT and CDR2 is FQNNGV. The CDR3 runs 15 residues. In DNA form, the CDR3 reads TGTGCCAGCAGCCTACTAGCGGGAGAGTTCAATGAGCAGTTCTTC. As protein: CASSLLAGEFNEQFF.

Comments on this clone: An end of the junction differs from the germline gene, which may be a read error. Other nucleotide sequences in the sample specify the same CDR3. This chain links TRBV5-4 with TRBJ1-6; TRBD1 agrees at 7 bases. Germline values: CDR1 SGHNT, CDR2 YYREEE (reference sequence). The CDR3 runs 14 residues. The CDR3 sequence is CASSWTGINSPLHF. The CDR3 nucleotides are TGTGCTAGCAGCTGGACAGGAATTAATTCACCCCTCCACTTT.

In this sample, this clone turned up once. The V gene is TRBV6-2 or TRBV6-3, the J gene TRBJ2-5; D may be TRBD2 (5 bases). The CDR3 runs to 15 residues. The V gene's germline CDR1 is MNHEY and CDR2 SVGEGT. V was pared by 4 bases and J by 5 bases, with 17 bases between. This chain's CDR3 is CASSSTPEVGETQYF. The CDR3 nucleotides read TGTGCCAGCAGTTCCACCCCGGAGGTGGGGGAGACCCAGTACTTC.

The chain couples TRBV3-1 (or the pseudogene TRBV3-2) to TRBJ1-2; D remains ambiguous. Germline V CDR1 and CDR2: LGHDT, YNNKEL (reference sequence). The CDR3 covers 19 residues. The ends were cut back, 3 bases at V and 4 bases at J, with 27 bases in the middle. CDR3 coding DNA: TGTGCCAGCAGCCATCTCATAAGGAGAACGGAAGAGGTGACCTATGGCTACACCTTC. Protein sequence: CASSHLIRRTEEVTYGYTF.